This entry lists 19 T cell receptor beta chains sequenced from one sample in a study of T cell responses to AZD1222 COVID-19 vaccine (dated by TCRdb to about 2021). Libraries were made using the immunoSEQ multiplex PCR assay. TCRdb limited this immuneACCESS table to in-frame rearrangements with V and J called. A share of clones is missing; checked studies link under half to unresolved V genes, and the rest is unexplained. The sample contains about 110,000 clones, around nine tenths of them found a single time. Jointly, the top ten make up roughly 3% of the sample. The meaning of the sample's time point label: baseline before first vaccination. Reading the label with the study, this specimen's treatment or condition is: meningococcal conjugate vaccine given as trial control. Sequencing used peripheral blood, obtained on day 0 of MenACWY control vaccination. Every receptor here comes from an adult in good health.

The V call is TRBV9, the J call TRBJ1-3; tentatively, D is TRBD1 (6 bases). V was clipped by 3 bases and J by 0 bases, with 10 bases between them. The CDR3 length is 15 residues. The germline V gene has CDR1 SGDLS and CDR2 YYNGEE. In DNA, the CDR3 is TGTGCCAGCAGCGCGTCAGGGGTCTCTGGAAACACCATATATTTT. Its translation: CASSASGVSGNTIYF. The full variable domain, with the rest looked up from reference TRBV9 and TRBJ1-3, is DSGVTQTPKHLITATGQRVTLRCSPRSGDLSVYWYQQSLDQGLQFLIQYYNGEERAKGNILERFSAQQFPDLHSELNLSSLELGDSALYFCASSASGVSGNTIYFGEGSWLTVV.

This clone was seen a few times. The CDR3 DNA follows: TGCGCCAGCGGGGGCTCGGGTGAGCAGTTCTTC. It specifies CASGGSGEQFF. The chain has TRBV5-1 and TRBJ2-1; D might be TRBD1 (6 bases). The ends were cut back, 7 bases at V and 9 bases at J, with 11 bases in the middle. The CDR3 runs 11 residues. Germline assignment: CDR1 SGHRS and CDR2 YFSETQ.

The V and J genes are TRBV6-2 or TRBV6-3 and TRBJ2-3; TRBD2 agrees at 8 bases. The CDR3 contains 16 residues. Germline CDR1 and CDR2: MNHEY and SVGEGT. V shed 0 bases, J shed 1 base, and the junction held 3 bases outside the gene matches. CDR3 nucleotide sequence: TGTGCCAGCAGTTACTCGCGGGGGGCCGGCACAGATACGCAGTATTTT. It specifies CASSYSRGAGTDTQYF.

The chain employs TRBV5-1 and TRBJ2-2; 9 bases match TRBD1. With V trimmed by 0 bases and J by 5 bases, 11 bases remained unmatched. Germline assignment: CDR1 SGHRS and CDR2 YFSETQ. The CDR3 runs to 18 residues. Written as DNA, the CDR3 is TGCGCCAGCAGCTTGGACAGGGGGCGAGCTGGGCGGACCGGGGAGCTGTTTTTT. Translated: CASSLDRGRAGRTGELFF.

This rearrangement joins TRBV5-5 to TRBJ2-7; 10 bases are shared with TRBD1. The V gene's germline CDR1 is SGHKS and CDR2 YYEKEE (reference sequence). V was pared by 6 bases and J by 2 bases, with 5 bases of the junction left unmatched. This CDR3 spans 14 amino acids. CDR3 residues: CASTWDRGPYEQYF. The CDR3 region has the DNA TGTGCCAGCACCTGGGACAGGGGACCCTACGAGCAGTACTTC.

The chain is built from TRBV6-2 or TRBV6-3 and TRBJ2-7; no reliable D call. Trimming pared 0 bases from V and 4 bases from J, leaving 16 bases between. CDR3 length: 16 residues. Germline V gene lookup returns CDR1 MNHEY and CDR2 SVGEGT. The CDR3 region has the DNA TGTGCCAGCAGTTACTCCCGTCGTACGGAATCGTACGAGCAGTACTTC. Protein: CASSYSRRTESYEQYF.

The V gene is TRBV18, the J gene TRBJ2-7; D uncertain. V lost 2 bases, J lost 3 bases, and 14 bases lay in between. Germline V lookup: CDR1 KGHSH, CDR2 LQKENI. This CDR3 has 15 residues. CDR3 residues: CASSPSRQLNYEQYF. The CDR3 coding sequence is TGTGCCAGCTCACCAAGTCGGCAACTTAACTACGAGCAGTACTTC.

The rearrangement joins TRBV19 to TRBJ1-3; D remains unclear. The CDR3 sequence is 15 residues long. Trimming left V 2 bases short and J 0 bases short, with 8 bases between. Germline V CDR1 and CDR2: LNHDA, SQIVND (reference sequence). The CDR3 DNA reads TGTGCCAGTAGTATACAGGTTGACTCTGGAAACACCATATATTTT. Its translation: CASSIQVDSGNTIYF.

CDR3 in amino acids: CASSSQGNEQYF. DNA for the CDR3: TGTGCCAGCAGCTCACAGGGAAACGAGCAGTACTTC. This chain uses TRBV9 with TRBJ2-7; TRBD1 might be the D (6 bases). Trimming shortened V by 4 bases and J by 5 bases, and 10 bases separated the two germline ends. Germline lookup yields CDR1 SGDLS and CDR2 YYNGEE. The CDR3 extends over 12 amino acids.

The chain carries TRBV7-2 and TRBJ1-2; the match to TRBD1 covers 8 bases. Germline trimming cut 7 bases from V and 3 bases from J; bases unmatched to any gene: 7. CDR1 is SGHTA, CDR2 FQGNSA, per germline. The CDR3 runs 14 residues. CDR3 amino acids: CASTGAGGYYGYTF. The CDR3 nucleotides are TGTGCCAGCACCGGGGCAGGGGGCTACTATGGCTACACCTTC.

The chain recombines TRBV27 with TRBJ1-4; D unresolved. Trimming shortened V by 6 bases and J by 5 bases, and 13 bases separated the two germline ends. This CDR3 spans 14 amino acids. Germline lookup yields CDR1 MNHEY and CDR2 SMNVEV (reference sequence). In DNA form, the CDR3 reads TGTGCCAGCAGATCCACAGTACTCAATGAAAAACTGTTTTTT. Its protein is CASRSTVLNEKLFF.

The CDR3 loop reads CASSYSRTGVNTEAFF. CDR3 DNA: TGTGCCAGCAGTTACTCGCGGACAGGGGTGAACACTGAAGCTTTCTTT. The chain combines TRBV6-5 with TRBJ1-1, with 9 positions matching TRBD1. Germline CDR1 MNHEY, CDR2 SVGAGI. This CDR3 contains 16 residues. V lost 0 bases and J lost 0; bases outside the gene matches: 2.

This chain uses TRBV18 with TRBJ1-4; 12 bases fit TRBD1. The germline V gene encodes CDR1 KGHSH and CDR2 LQKENI. Unmatched junction bases numbered 4, after V lost 6 bases and J lost 8 bases. There are 14 residues in the CDR3. In nucleotides, the CDR3 is TGTGCCAGCTCGCCCGGGACAGGGGGCGAAAAACTGTTTTTT. This codes for CASSPGTGGEKLFF.

The chain is built from TRBV6-4 and TRBJ2-3; 11 nucleotides align to TRBD2. The CDR3 extends over 15 amino acids. The ends lost 5 bases at V and 1 base at J; junction bases unmatched: 2. Germline V CDR1 and CDR2: MRHNA, SNTAGT. For the CDR3, the DNA is TGTGCCAGCAGTTCGACTAGCGGGGGCACAGATACGCAGTATTTT. It yields the protein CASSSTSGGTDTQYF.

DNA for the CDR3: TGTGCCACCAGTGGAGGCCGCTCCTACGAGCAGTACTTC. Its translation is CATSGGRSYEQYF. The J gene is TRBJ2-7, the V gene TRBV24-1; no clear D. V was shortened by 5 bases and J by 0 bases, with 7 bases between the two germline ends. The germline gives CDR1 KGHDR, CDR2 SFDVKD. This CDR3 has 13 amino acids.

J is TRBJ1-1 and V is TRBV25-1; 7 bases map to TRBD1. This CDR3 spans 12 amino acids. V lost 4 bases, J lost 11 bases, and 7 bases stayed unmatched. Looked up from germline, CDR1 is MGHDK and CDR2 is SYGVNS. For the CDR3, the DNA is TGTGCCAGCAGTGCATTAAGGGGGCGGGCTTTCTTT. Translation gives CASSALRGRAFF.

The chain has TRBV4-1 and TRBJ1-2, with 9 bases lining up with TRBD1. V shed 1 base, J shed 7 bases, and the junction held 4 bases outside the gene matches. Germline CDR1 MGHRA, CDR2 YSYEKL. This CDR3 has 14 residues. Here the CDR3 DNA reads TGCGCCAGCAGCCAAGGGACAGGGGCGACTGGCTACACCTTC. Its protein product is CASSQGTGATGYTF.

This chain joins TRBV3-1 (or the pseudogene TRBV3-2) and TRBJ1-5, with D perhaps matching TRBD1 (5 bases). Trimming cost V 1 base and J 4 bases, with 11 bases left between them. Germline V gene sequence: CDR1 LGHDT, CDR2 YNNKEL (reference sequence). The CDR3 has 15 amino acids. In nucleotides, the CDR3 is TGTGCCAGCAGCCAAGGGGGGGTTGGGAATCAGCCCCAGCATTTT. Residues: CASSQGGVGNQPQHF.

This sequence joins TRBV30 and TRBJ2-7; no definite D call. Germline CDR1 and CDR2: GTSNPN and SVGIG (reference sequence). The CDR3 is 13 amino acids. V was shortened by 1 base and J by 9 bases, with 16 bases between the two germline ends. The CDR3 sequence is CAWSAIEGLTQYF. The CDR3 coding sequence is TGTGCCTGGAGTGCTATAGAAGGTCTTACGCAGTACTTC.